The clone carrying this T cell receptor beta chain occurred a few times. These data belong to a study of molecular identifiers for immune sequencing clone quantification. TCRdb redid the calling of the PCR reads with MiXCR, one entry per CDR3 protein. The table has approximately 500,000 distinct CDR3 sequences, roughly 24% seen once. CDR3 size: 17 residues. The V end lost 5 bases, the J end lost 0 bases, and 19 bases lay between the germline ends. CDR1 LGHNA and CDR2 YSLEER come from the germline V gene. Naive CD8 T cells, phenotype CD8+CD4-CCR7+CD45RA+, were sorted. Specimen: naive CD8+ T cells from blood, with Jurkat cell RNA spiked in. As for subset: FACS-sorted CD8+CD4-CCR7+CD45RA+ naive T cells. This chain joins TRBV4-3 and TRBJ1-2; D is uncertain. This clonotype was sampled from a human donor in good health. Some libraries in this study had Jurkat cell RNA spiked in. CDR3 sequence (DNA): TGCGCCAGCAGCACGAACCCATGGACGGGAGCTAACTATGGCTACACCTTC. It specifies CASSTNPWTGANYGYTF.